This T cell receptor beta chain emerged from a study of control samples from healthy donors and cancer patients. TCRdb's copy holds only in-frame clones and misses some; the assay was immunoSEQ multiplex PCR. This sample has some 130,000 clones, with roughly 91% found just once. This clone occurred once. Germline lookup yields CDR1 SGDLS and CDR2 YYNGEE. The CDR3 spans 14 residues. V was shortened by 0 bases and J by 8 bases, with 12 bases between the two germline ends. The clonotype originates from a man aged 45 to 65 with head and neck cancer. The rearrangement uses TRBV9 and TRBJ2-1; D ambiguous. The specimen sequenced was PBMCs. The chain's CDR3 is CASSVDIGSDEQFF. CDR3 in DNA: TGTGCCAGCAGCGTAGATATAGGGTCAGATGAGCAGTTCTTC.